A single T cell receptor beta chain is shown here with its context. What it recognizes is unknown. The data originate from a study of cytomegalovirus exposure and HLA in healthy donors. Across the study: Genotyping showed around 81% of 300 to 450 donors falling in the Caucasian-associated ancestry cluster.

The germline CDR1 and CDR2 sequences are SGDLS and YYNGEE. CDR3 length: 13 amino acids. V was pared by 3 bases and J by 10 bases, with 5 bases of the junction left unmatched. Study-wide points: Analysis was carried out at a later point, and it linked a missense DCLRE1C variant to TCR beta V- and J-gene trimming. As a later analysis showed, several of the most significant clusters appeared to be linked to common viral pathogens.

PCR involved 60 Vbeta and 13 Jbeta primers. Repertoires were generated with immunoSEQ multiplex PCR, while TCRdb's copy carries only in-frame clones and drops some. This table holds about 120,000 clones, approximately 80% found once. V usage is TRBV9 and J usage is TRBJ1-2; TRBD1 aligns across 11 bases. This clonotype was obtained from a woman aged 40-49 years in good health and CMV-seropositive. The source material was PBMCs. This CDR3 reads CASSEWTGGDYTF. The CDR3 bases are TGTGCCAGCAGCGAATGGACAGGGGGCGACTACACCTTC.